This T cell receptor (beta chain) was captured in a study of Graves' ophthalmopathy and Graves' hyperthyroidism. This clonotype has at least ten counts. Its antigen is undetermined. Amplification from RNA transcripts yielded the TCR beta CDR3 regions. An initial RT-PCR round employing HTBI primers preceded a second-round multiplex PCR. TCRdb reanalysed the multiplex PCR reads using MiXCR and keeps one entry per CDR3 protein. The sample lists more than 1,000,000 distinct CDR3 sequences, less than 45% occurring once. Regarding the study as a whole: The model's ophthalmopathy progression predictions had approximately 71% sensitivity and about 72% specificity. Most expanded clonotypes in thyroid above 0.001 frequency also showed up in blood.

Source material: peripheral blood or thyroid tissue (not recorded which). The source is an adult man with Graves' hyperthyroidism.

For the CDR3, the DNA is TGTGCCAGCAGCCCCGCGCCGGAATTCTATGGCTACACCTTC. It yields the protein CASSPAPEFYGYTF. This chain uses TRBV6-5 with TRBJ1-2, with no clear D. Per the germline V gene, CDR1 is MNHEY and CDR2 is SVGAGI. Deletions cut 6 bases from V and 4 bases from J, with 15 bases between. This CDR3 region has 14 residues.